The present TCR beta chain was sequenced within a study of blood T cell repertoires in COVID-19. Study information: PBMCs, B-cell-depleted T cells, or T cells provided the cDNA or gDNA that made up the material.

In the original analysis: Reference gene primers were amplified, and this amplification served to estimate nucleated cell counts. Sequenced by immunoSEQ multiplex PCR; TCRdb stores in-frame clones only, minus some. Clone size and the V and J calls come from that table; the DNA yielded D and trimming. The table records some 270,000 clones, more than 75% of them present only once. The sequenced material came from peripheral blood. The clonotype comes from a woman in her fifties or sixties who had recovered from COVID-19.

The CDR3 region has the DNA TGTGCCAGCAGTGCGGGACTAGCGGGCACAGATACGCAGTATTTT. This encodes CASSAGLAGTDTQYF. The chain carries TRBV6-4 and TRBJ2-3, with 11 bases identical to TRBD2. CDR3 length: 15 residues. The ends lost 4 bases at V and 1 base at J; junction bases unmatched: 1. Germline CDR1 reads MRHNA; CDR2 reads SNTAGT.